The clone carrying this TCR beta chain has at least ten counts. Being one base from a much bigger clone, this may be a read error. RNA extraction used unfractionated whole blood as the source of total RNA. The data derive from a study of human T cells and chemical hapten exposure. Germline values: CDR1 SGHRS, CDR2 YFSETQ. Trimming removed 3 bases from V and 4 bases from J, with 10 bases in between. CDR3 length: 13 residues. The library tagged each cDNA molecule with unique molecular identifiers. Each CDR3 protein is one row after TCRdb ran MiXCR on the 5' RACE reads. The sample includes some 150,000 distinct CDR3 sequences, 4.1% of them seen just once.

The origin of this receptor is a female donor in good health. The genes are TRBV5-1 and TRBJ1-1; D not certain. Here the CDR3 reads CASSWAGTTEAFF. CDR3 nucleotide sequence: TGCGCCAGCAGCTGGGCGGGAACCACTGAAGCTTTCTTT.